One and the same sample provided the 11 T cell receptor beta chains below, sequenced in a study of tumor and adjacent non-tumor tissue in lung cancer. The template was RNA from unsorted bulk tissue. TCRbeta libraries were built with three rounds of nested PCR, modified from ARM-PCR. One entry per CDR3 protein results from TCRdb running MiXCR on the multiplex PCR reads. This table has 70,000 or so distinct CDR3 sequences, 50% to 60% appearing once. Sequenced: lung tumor tissue. These receptors were obtained from a man aged 50-59 years with non-small cell lung cancer.

This clonotype was observed many times. The chain employs TRBV6-1 and TRBJ1-2, with a weak D call TRBD1 (6 bases). Germline-derived CDR1 and CDR2 are MNHNS and SASEGT. Trimming took off 6 bases at V and 4 bases at J, with 18 bases between the two ends. The CDR3 is 15 amino acids. The CDR3 protein is CASSRRGEGVYGYTF. The CDR3 coding sequence is TGTGCCAGCAGCCGACGGGGGGAGGGGGTCTATGGCTACACCTTC.

J is TRBJ1-1 and V is TRBV6-5; D is unclear. There are 12 residues in the CDR3. V was clipped by 7 bases and J by 7 bases, with 13 bases between them. Looked up from germline, CDR1 is MNHEY and CDR2 is SVGAGI. The CDR3 DNA is TGTGCCAGCAATTTTTTAAGGGTTGAAGCTTTCTTT. Translating gives CASNFLRVEAFF.

CDR3 region: CASSLIIYGITNKQYF. In DNA, the CDR3 is TGTGCCAGCAGCTTAATCATATATGGGATCACAAATAAGCAGTATTTT. This chain uses TRBV11-2 with TRBJ2-3; no reliable D call. CDR1 SGHAT and CDR2 FQNNGV come from the germline V gene. Trimming removed 2 bases from V and 11 bases from J, with 23 bases in between. The CDR3 is 16 residues long.

The chain recombines TRBV29-1 with TRBJ1-1; no definite D call. This CDR3 is 12 amino acids long. The germline V gene encodes CDR1 SQVTM and CDR2 ANQGSEA. The ends were cut back, 8 bases at V and 7 bases at J, with 17 bases in the middle. The CDR3 protein is CSTRYMKIEAFF. The CDR3 region has the DNA TGCAGCACACGGTACATGAAAATTGAAGCTTTCTTT.

A remark on this clonotype: Sequence at one end of the junction differs from germline and may be a read error. CDR3 bases: TGTGCCAGCGGCCTAGCGGGTCAGGCTGTCAATGAGCAGTTTTTC. Translating it yields CASGLAGQAVNEQFF. The rearrangement uses TRBV11-3 and TRBJ2-1, with 8 bases aligning to TRBD2. This CDR3 is 15 amino acids long. Germline V gives CDR1 SGHNT, CDR2 YENEEA.

The chain uses TRBV4-1 and TRBJ2-5; perhaps D is TRBD1 or TRBD2 (7 bases each). CDR1 is MGHRA and CDR2 is YSYEKL in the germline V gene. Trimming took 4 bases from V and 4 from J, leaving 22 bases between them. The CDR3 consists of 17 residues. The CDR3 coding sequence is TGCGCCAGCAGCCCCCAGGGGGGGGCTCATCACCGAGAGACCCAGTACTTC. The encoded protein is CASSPQGGAHHRETQYF.

On this clonotype itself: Compared with germline, one end of the junction differs, possibly owing to a read error. The rearrangement uses TRBV11-2 and TRBJ2-7; D perhaps matches TRBD1 (5 bases). The germline V gene encodes CDR1 SGHAT and CDR2 FQNNGV. The length of the CDR3 is 15 residues. CDR3 sequence reads: CASSPEAGRHYEQCF. The DNA for the CDR3 is TGTGCCAGCAGCCCCGAGGCAGGGCGACACTACGAGCAGTGCTTC.

The V and J genes are TRBV12-5 and TRBJ1-5; no definite D call. Germline V CDR1 and CDR2: LGHNT, FRNRAP. V was shortened by 9 bases and J by 0 bases, with 15 bases between the two germline ends. The CDR3 sequence is 15 residues long. The CDR3 spells CASTLPLYSNQPQHF. DNA of the CDR3: TGTGCTAGCACGCTCCCCCTTTATAGCAATCAGCCCCAGCATTTT.

With regard to this clonotype: A read error may explain this, as a much larger clone is one base away. This chain links TRBV10-3 with TRBJ1-5; D is undetermined. Deletions cut 0 bases from V and 5 bases from J, with 14 bases between. Germline V gene data show CDR1 as ENHRY and CDR2 as SYGVKD. The CDR3 is made up of 16 amino acids. CDR3 in DNA: TGTGCCATCAGTGAGTCGGCCAGTACGGGCGATCAGCCCCAGCATTTT. It translates to CAISESASTGDQPQHF.

For this clonotype: Its ends do not fully match the called genes, so a read error is possible. This sequence joins TRBV11-2 and TRBJ2-5, with TRBD2 as a possible D gene (7 bases). The CDR3 is 15 amino acids. Germline loops: CDR1 SGHAT, CDR2 FQNNGV. The CDR3 reads CASSSLAGAVWAQYF. CDR3 bases: TGTGCCAGCAGCTCCCTTGCGGGGGCGGTTTGGGCCCAATACTTC.

On this clonotype: A much more abundant neighbour one base away suggests this may be a read error. V usage is TRBV28 and J usage is TRBJ1-1, with TRBD1 as a possible D gene (6 bases). CDR1 is MDHEN and CDR2 is SYDVKM in the germline V gene. The germline V and J ends were trimmed by 4 bases and 5 bases, with 8 bases remaining between them. The CDR3 has 12 amino acids. The CDR3 region is CASSSDSTEAFF. The CDR3 DNA reads TGTGCCAGCAGTTCGGACAGTACTGAAGCTTTCTTT.